Each of the 3 T cell receptor beta chains below was sequenced from the same sample in a study of chemoradiotherapy in HPV16-positive cancers. Clones were read by immunoSEQ multiplex PCR, and TCRdb kept only the in-frame ones, dropping some. The repertoire holds about 39,000 clones, with around three quarters as singletons. This specimen was blood, taken from a patient who underwent chemoradiotherapy. The source of these receptors is a human donor with HPV-associated anogenital cancer.

This chain links TRBV6-5 with TRBJ2-5; tentatively, D is TRBD1 (5 bases). Trimming stripped 7 bases from V and 0 bases from J, with 15 bases between. Germline V gene data show CDR1 as MNHEY and CDR2 as SVGAGI. This CDR3 is built from 15 residues. The CDR3 sequence: CASMTSRQYQETQYF. In nucleotides, the CDR3 is TGTGCCAGCATGACCAGCCGACAGTACCAAGAGACCCAGTACTTC.

The chain carries TRBV2 and TRBJ2-7; TRBD2 matches at 8 bases. There are 13 residues in the CDR3. Trimming took 6 bases from V and 12 from J; bases not matched to a gene: 13. Germline CDR1 and CDR2: SNHLY and FYNNEI. CDR3 amino acids: CASSDDSAGGLYF. CDR3 bases: TGTGCCAGCAGCGACGATTCGGCGGGGGGTCTGTACTTC.

The chain has TRBV7-2 and TRBJ2-1; 10 positions match TRBD2. Germline loops: CDR1 SGHTA, CDR2 FQGNSA. This CDR3 contains 16 residues. Trimming removed 5 bases from V and 9 bases from J; junction bases left unmatched: 13. The chain's CDR3 is CASSRNPASGGIEQFF. The CDR3 DNA is TGTGCCAGCAGCCGAAATCCGGCTAGCGGGGGAATTGAGCAGTTCTTC.